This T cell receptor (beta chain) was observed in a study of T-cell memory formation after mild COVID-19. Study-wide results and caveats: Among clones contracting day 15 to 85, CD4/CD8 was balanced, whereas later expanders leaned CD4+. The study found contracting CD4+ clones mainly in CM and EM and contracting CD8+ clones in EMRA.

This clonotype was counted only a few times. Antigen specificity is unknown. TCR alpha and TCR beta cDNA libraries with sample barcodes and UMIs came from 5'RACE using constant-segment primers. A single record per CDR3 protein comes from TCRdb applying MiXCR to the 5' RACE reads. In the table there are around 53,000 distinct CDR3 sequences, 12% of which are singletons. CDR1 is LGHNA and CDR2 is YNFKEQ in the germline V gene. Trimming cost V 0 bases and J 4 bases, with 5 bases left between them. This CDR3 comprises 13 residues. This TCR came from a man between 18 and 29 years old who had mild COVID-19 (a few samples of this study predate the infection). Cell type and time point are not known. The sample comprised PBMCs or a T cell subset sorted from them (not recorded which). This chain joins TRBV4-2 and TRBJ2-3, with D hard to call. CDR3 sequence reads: CASSQESPDTQYF. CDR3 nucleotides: TGTGCCAGCAGCCAAGAGAGTCCAGATACGCAGTATTTT.